This entry lists 6 T cell receptor beta chains sequenced from one sample in a study of OX40 agonist ivuxolimab in advanced cancers. Libraries were made using the immunoSEQ multiplex PCR assay. TCRdb obtained this table from immuneACCESS and retained in-frame rearrangements with V and J assigned. These tables miss some clones; where compared with another copy, unresolved V genes account for less than half of the shortfall, and the remainder is unexplained. In this sample the table shows tens of thousands of clones, 85% of which occur a single time. The top ten clones comprise under 4.5% of the sample. Sequenced here: CD4+ or CD8+ T cells sorted from blood, sampled in a trial of the OX40 agonist ivuxolimab. The receptors originated from an adult with an advanced solid tumor such as melanoma, head and neck, liver or kidney cancer.

This rearrangement joins TRBV11-2 to TRBJ2-1; D uncertain. Trimming cost V 8 bases and J 8 bases, with 19 bases left between them. The germline gives CDR1 SGHAT, CDR2 FQNNGV. This CDR3 spans 14 amino acids. Here the CDR3 reads CASARVPFMDEQFF. The CDR3 bases are TGTGCCAGCGCCCGGGTCCCCTTCATGGATGAGCAGTTCTTC.

The rearrangement joins TRBV9 to TRBJ2-2; 7 bases are a match to TRBD1. Germline V CDR1 and CDR2: SGDLS, YYNGEE. This CDR3 comprises 14 residues. V was pared by 1 base and J by 5 bases, with 2 bases of the junction left unmatched. CDR3 sequence reads: CASSVTGDTGELFF. The CDR3 bases are TGTGCCAGCAGCGTAACAGGGGATACCGGGGAGCTGTTTTTT.

The chain joins TRBV9 to TRBJ2-1; 8 bases are shared with TRBD1. CDR1 and CDR2 (germline): SGDLS, YYNGEE. This CDR3 has 16 residues. The V gene end was trimmed by 0 bases and the J gene end by 4 bases; junction bases not matched to a gene: 6. The chain's CDR3 is CASSVGTGSQYNEQFF. CDR3 bases: TGTGCCAGCAGCGTAGGGACAGGGAGTCAGTACAATGAGCAGTTCTTC. Variable domain in full (rest from reference TRBV9 and TRBJ2-1): DSGVTQTPKHLITATGQRVTLRCSPRSGDLSVYWYQQSLDQGLQFLIQYYNGEERAKGNILERFSAQQFPDLHSELNLSSLELGDSALYFCASSVGTGSQYNEQFFGPGTRLTVL.

This clone was picked up one time. The V and J genes are TRBV4-2 and TRBJ2-1; the match to TRBD2 covers 11 bases. Germline lookup yields CDR1 LGHNA and CDR2 YNFKEQ. Trimming cost V 4 bases and J 5 bases; bases outside gene matches: 4. This CDR3 contains 15 residues. CDR3 DNA sequence: TGTGCCAGCAGCCCGGGACTAGCGGTCAACAATGAGCAGTTCTTC. It translates to CASSPGLAVNNEQFF.

The chain is built from TRBV21-1 and TRBJ2-1; the table's D call, TRBD2, has no DNA check behind it. TRBV21-1 is described as a pseudogene. This CDR3 region has 13 residues. CDR3 in DNA: TGTGCCAGCAGCTCCGGGACTACAAATGAGCAGTTCTTC. Translation: CASSSGTTNEQFF.

The rearrangement links TRBV29-1 to TRBJ2-1; D gene unclear. Germline V gene data show CDR1 as SQVTM and CDR2 as ANQGSEA. V was cut by 6 bases and J by 4 bases, with 10 bases left in between. The CDR3 runs 12 residues. CDR3 in amino acids: CSVSSEYNEQFF. DNA for the CDR3: TGCAGCGTGTCGTCCGAGTACAATGAGCAGTTCTTC.